This T cell receptor (beta chain) derives from a study of radiation and T cells in renal cell carcinoma. Study in general: Nephrectomy followed 15 Gy stereotactic body radiation by 4 weeks.

This CDR3 comprises 14 residues. Trimming cost V 6 bases and J 4 bases, with 15 bases left between them. CDR1 and CDR2 from the germline V gene are MNHNS and SASEGT. Time point here: baseline pretreatment blood. Treatment described: 15 Gy SBRT to primary tumor, nephrectomy 4 weeks later. Blood was sampled at baseline, 2 weeks and 4 weeks after SBRT. Measured with immunoSEQ multiplex PCR; TCRdb has only the in-frame clones, and not every one. Of about 150,000 clones detected, less than 90% appear once; the ten largest clones hold around 4%. This chain links TRBV6-1 with TRBJ1-1; D call uncertain. The source of this sequence is an older woman with renal cell carcinoma. The sequencing here drew on blood, taken from a patient whose treatment included radiotherapy and nephrectomy. Written as DNA, the CDR3 is TGTGCCAGCAGGGGAATGTGGGTGGTCACTGAAGCTTTCTTT. It is translated as CASRGMWVVTEAFF.